The sequence of this TCR beta chain was determined in a study of control samples from healthy donors and cancer patients. The CDR3 sequence is 15 residues long. Germline CDR1 and CDR2: SGHNT and YENEEA. V was trimmed by 5 bases and J by 2 bases, leaving 14 bases between them. Sequencing was performed with immunoSEQ multiplex PCR; in TCRdb, only in-frame clones are kept and a portion is missing. The table shows some 120,000 clones, with about 90% occurring only once. The chain links TRBV11-3 to TRBJ2-3; D is possibly TRBD1 or TRBD2 (5 bases each). The sample was blood. The sequence came from a man aged 60-69 years in good health. The CDR3 DNA sequence: TGTGCCAGCAGCACAACCGGGACCACCACAGATACGCAGTATTTT. As protein: CASSTTGTTTDTQYF.